This T cell receptor beta chain was captured in a study of T-cell reconstitution after alpha-beta-depleted transplantation in children. Overall study findings and caveats: Some patients' high day-60 TCRbeta diversity was traced to surviving recipient T cells and thymic progenitors. Counts and diversity of T cells one year after transplant came mostly from newly produced T cells. The study reportedly traced alpha-beta T cells about two months after transplant to several hundred expanded graft clones.

Unique molecular identifiers were incorporated into the prepared TCRbeta library. TCRdb fed the PCR reads into MiXCR, producing one record per CDR3 protein. The table shows about 220,000 distinct CDR3 sequences, with approximately 17% occurring only once. As regards this clonotype: Its antigen is undetermined.

Germline V gene sequence: CDR1 LNHDA, CDR2 SQIVND (reference sequence). Trimming stripped 3 bases from V and 11 bases from J, with 16 bases between. CDR3 size: 13 residues. This sequence joins TRBV19 and TRBJ1-1; tentatively, D is TRBD1 (6 bases). This receptor was identified in a male patient aged 2-15 years who had a stem cell transplant for acute lymphoblastic leukemia, so the T cells may come from the graft donor. Sequencing was performed on PBMCs, mostly from graft donor cells, taken 360 days after TCRalphabeta/CD19-depleted stem cell transplant. Written as DNA, the CDR3 is TGTGCCAGTAGTATGCAGGGGAATACTAATGCTTTCTTT. This codes for CASSMQGNTNAFF.